This entry concerns a single TCR beta chain. What it binds is not known. Trimming cost V 4 bases and J 3 bases; bases outside gene matches: 4. Germline lookup yields CDR1 MGHRA and CDR2 YSYEKL. There are 15 residues in the CDR3. It was with 60 Vbeta and 13 Jbeta primers that the PCR ran. Repertoires were generated with immunoSEQ multiplex PCR, while TCRdb's copy carries only in-frame clones and drops some. The sample lists 150,000 to 200,000 clones, more than 65% seen once, with roughly 10% in the top ten. This sample is drawn from a study of cytomegalovirus exposure and HLA in healthy donors. Findings of the study overall: There were around 160 TCR beta chains listed as cytomegalovirus-associated. CMV serostatus was the only recorded immune exposure for donors. Prior analysis indicated that the majority of TCR beta V segments exhibited productivity approximately 87% or approximately 30% of the time. As a later analysis revealed, most CMV-associated TCR beta chains appeared HLA-restricted.

The sequence was obtained from a man aged 18 to 29 in good health and CMV-seropositive. Sequencing was done on a sample of PBMCs. This chain links TRBV4-1 with TRBJ2-7; 12 nucleotides agree with TRBD2. The chain's CDR3 is CASSLGLAGSYEQYF. The CDR3 DNA reads TGCGCCAGCAGCCTCGGACTAGCGGGAAGCTACGAGCAGTACTTC.